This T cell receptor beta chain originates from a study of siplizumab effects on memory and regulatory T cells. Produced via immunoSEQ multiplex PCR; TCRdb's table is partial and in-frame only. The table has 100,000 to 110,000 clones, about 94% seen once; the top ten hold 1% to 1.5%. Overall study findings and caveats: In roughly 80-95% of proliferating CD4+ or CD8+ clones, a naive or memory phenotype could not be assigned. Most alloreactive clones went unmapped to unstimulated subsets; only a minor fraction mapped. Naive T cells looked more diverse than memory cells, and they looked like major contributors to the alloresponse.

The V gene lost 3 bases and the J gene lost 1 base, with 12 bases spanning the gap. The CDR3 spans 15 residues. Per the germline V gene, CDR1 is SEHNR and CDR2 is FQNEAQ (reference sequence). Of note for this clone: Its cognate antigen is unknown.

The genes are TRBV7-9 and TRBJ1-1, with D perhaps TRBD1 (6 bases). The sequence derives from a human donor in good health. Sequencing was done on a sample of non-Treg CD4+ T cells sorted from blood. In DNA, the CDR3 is TGTGCCAGCAGCTTCCAGGGGATTCAGAACACTGAAGCTTTCTTT. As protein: CASSFQGIQNTEAFF.